This TCR beta chain originates from a study of molecular identifiers for immune sequencing clone quantification. In this sample, this clonotype turned up many times. Germline V gene sequence: CDR1 MGHDK, CDR2 SYGVNS. Trimming shortened V by 5 bases and J by 4 bases, and 11 bases separated the two germline ends. This CDR3 spans 13 amino acids. TCRdb redid the calling of the PCR reads with MiXCR, one entry per CDR3 protein. Seen here are some 650,000 distinct CDR3 sequences, just under 20% observed once, and the top ten hold approximately 0.9%. The sequenced material came from naive CD8+ T cells from blood, with Jurkat cell RNA spiked in. Described subset: FACS-sorted CD8+CD4-CCR7+CD45RA+ naive T cells. This chain joins TRBV25-1 and TRBJ1-1; D possibly corresponds to TRBD1 (5 bases). This TCR derives from a human donor in good health. Some libraries in this study had Jurkat cell RNA spiked in. The DNA for the CDR3 is TGTGCCAGCAGTAGGGACCGGCTCACTGAAGCTTTCTTT. It translates to CASSRDRLTEAFF.